The sequence of this T cell receptor (beta chain) was determined in a study of tumor and adjacent non-tumor tissue in lung cancer. Study-level points and caveats: Top 100 clones took a larger repertoire share in normal lung.

No cell sorting was done before RNA was extracted from the tissue. Newly diagnosed lung cancer patients had thoracic surgery in China, August–November 2014, without prior chemotherapy. From germline, CDR1 is SGHNT and CDR2 YENEEA. This CDR3 is 15 amino acids long. On this clonotype: Its antigen is still unknown. The junction departs from the called germline gene at one end, perhaps through a read error.

The library came from three nested PCR rounds adapted from ARM-PCR protocols. TCRdb itself ran the multiplex PCR reads through MiXCR, one entry per CDR3 protein. Of around 210,000 distinct CDR3 sequences in the sample, approximately 74% were seen once. Sequenced sample: lung tumor tissue. The chain has TRBV11-3 and TRBJ2-7; D possibly corresponds to TRBD2 (5 bases). The sequence was obtained from a man aged 55-75 years with non-small cell lung cancer. CDR3 in DNA: TGTGCCAGCAGCTATTGGACTGGATTAACCTACGAGCTGTACTTC. Translation gives CASSYWTGLTYELYF.